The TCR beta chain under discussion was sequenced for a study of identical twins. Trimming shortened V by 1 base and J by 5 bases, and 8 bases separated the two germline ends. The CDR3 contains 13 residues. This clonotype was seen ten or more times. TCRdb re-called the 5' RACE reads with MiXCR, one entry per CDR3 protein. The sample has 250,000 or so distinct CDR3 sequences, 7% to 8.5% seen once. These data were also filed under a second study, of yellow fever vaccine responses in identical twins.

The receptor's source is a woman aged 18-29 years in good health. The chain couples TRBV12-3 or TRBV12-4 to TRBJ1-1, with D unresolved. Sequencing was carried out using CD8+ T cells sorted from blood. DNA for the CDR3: TGTGCCAGCAGTTTAGGGATAGTAACTGAAGCTTTCTTT. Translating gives CASSLGIVTEAFF.